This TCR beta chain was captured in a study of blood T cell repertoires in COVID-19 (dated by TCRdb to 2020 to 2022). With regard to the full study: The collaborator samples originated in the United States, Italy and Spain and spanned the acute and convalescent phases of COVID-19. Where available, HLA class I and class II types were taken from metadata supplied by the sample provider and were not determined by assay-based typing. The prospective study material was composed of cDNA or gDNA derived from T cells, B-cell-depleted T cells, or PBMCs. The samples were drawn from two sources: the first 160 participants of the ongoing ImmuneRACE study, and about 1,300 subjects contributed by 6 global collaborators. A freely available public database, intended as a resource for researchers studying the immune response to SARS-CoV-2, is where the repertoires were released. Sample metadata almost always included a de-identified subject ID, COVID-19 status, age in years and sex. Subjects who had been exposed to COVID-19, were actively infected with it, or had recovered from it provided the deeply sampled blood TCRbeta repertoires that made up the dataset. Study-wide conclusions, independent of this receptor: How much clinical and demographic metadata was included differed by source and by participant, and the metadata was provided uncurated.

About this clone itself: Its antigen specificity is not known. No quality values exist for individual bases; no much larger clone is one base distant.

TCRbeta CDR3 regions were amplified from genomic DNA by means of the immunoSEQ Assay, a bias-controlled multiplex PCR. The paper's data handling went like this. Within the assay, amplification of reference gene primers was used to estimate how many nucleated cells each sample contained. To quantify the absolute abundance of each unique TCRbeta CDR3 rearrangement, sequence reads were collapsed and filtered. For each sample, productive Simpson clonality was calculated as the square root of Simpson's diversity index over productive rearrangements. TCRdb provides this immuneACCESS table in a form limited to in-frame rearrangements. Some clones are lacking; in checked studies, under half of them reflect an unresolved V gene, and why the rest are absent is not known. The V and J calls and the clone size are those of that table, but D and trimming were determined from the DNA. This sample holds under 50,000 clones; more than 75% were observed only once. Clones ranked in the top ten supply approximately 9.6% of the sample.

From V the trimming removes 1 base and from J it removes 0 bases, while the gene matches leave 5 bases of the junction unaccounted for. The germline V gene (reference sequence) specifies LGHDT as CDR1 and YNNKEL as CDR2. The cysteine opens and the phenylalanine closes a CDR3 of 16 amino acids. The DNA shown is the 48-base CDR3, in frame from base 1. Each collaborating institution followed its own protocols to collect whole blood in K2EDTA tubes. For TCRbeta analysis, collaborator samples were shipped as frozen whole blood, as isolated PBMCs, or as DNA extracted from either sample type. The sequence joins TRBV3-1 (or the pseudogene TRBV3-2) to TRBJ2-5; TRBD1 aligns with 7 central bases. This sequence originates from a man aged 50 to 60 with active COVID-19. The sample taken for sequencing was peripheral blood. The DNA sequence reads TGTGCCAGCAGCCAAGGGGCGACAGGGTACCAAGAGACCCAGTACTTC. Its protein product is CASSQGATGYQETQYF.